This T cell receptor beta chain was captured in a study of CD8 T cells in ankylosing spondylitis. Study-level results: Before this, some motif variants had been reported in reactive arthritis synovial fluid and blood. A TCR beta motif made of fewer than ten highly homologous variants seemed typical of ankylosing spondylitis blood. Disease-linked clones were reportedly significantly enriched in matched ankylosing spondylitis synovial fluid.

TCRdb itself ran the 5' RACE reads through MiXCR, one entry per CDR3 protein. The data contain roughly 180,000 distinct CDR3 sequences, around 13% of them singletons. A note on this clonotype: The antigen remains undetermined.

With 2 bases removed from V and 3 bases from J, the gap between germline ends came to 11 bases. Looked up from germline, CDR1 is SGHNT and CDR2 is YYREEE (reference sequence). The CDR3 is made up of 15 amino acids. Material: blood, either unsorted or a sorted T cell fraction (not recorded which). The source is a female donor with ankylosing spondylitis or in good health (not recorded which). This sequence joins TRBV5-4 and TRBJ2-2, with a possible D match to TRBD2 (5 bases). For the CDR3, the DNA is TGTGCCAGCAGCTTCACTAGTGTATACACCGGGGAGCTGTTTTTT. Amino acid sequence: CASSFTSVYTGELFF. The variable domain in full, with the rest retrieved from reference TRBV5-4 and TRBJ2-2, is ETGVTQSPTHLIKTRGQQVTLRCSSQSGHNTVSWYQQALGQGPQFIFQYYREEENGRGNFPPRFSGLQFPNYSSELNVNALELDDSALYLCASSFTSVYTGELFFGEGSRLTVL.